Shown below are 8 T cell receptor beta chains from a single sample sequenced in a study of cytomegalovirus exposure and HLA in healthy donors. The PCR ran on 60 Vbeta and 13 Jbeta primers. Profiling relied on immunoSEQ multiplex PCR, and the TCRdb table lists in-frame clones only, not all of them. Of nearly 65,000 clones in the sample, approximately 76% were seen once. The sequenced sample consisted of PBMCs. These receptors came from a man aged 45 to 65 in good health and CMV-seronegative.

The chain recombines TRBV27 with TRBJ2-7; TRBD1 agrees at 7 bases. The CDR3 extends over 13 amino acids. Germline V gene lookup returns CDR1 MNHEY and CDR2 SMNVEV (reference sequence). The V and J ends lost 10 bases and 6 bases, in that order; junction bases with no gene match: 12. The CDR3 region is CANEGQPVPEQYF. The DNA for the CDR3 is TGTGCCAACGAGGGACAGCCTGTTCCCGAGCAGTACTTC.

The CDR3 spells CASSQDGQGQGSAEQYF. In DNA, the CDR3 is TGTGCCAGCAGCCAAGATGGGCAGGGGCAGGGATCGGCCGAGCAGTACTTC. The rearrangement joins TRBV4-2 to TRBJ2-7, with a possible D match to TRBD1 (6 bases). Trimming removed 0 bases from V and 6 bases from J, with 21 bases in between. CDR1 is LGHNA and CDR2 is YNFKEQ in the germline V gene. The CDR3 runs to 17 residues.

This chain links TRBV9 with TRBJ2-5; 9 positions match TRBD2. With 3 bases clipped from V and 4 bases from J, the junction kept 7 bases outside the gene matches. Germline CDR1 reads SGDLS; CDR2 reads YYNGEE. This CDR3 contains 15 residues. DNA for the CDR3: TGTGCCAGCAGCGCCGGGGGCGGGGGGGGAGAGACCCAGTACTTC. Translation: CASSAGGGGGETQYF.

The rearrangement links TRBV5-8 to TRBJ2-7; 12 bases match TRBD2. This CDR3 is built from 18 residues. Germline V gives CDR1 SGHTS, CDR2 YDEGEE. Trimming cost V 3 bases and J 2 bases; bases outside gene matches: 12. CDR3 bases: TGTGCCAGCAGCTCTTTGGGGACTAGCGGGCGCCAGACCTACGAGCAGTACTTC. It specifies CASSSLGTSGRQTYEQYF. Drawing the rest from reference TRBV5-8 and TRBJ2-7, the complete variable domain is EAGVTQSPTHLIKTRGQQATLRCSPISGHTSVYWYQQALGLGLQFLLWYDEGEERNRGNFPPRFSGRQFPNYSSELNVNALELEDSALYLCASSSLGTSGRQTYEQYFGPGTRLTVT.

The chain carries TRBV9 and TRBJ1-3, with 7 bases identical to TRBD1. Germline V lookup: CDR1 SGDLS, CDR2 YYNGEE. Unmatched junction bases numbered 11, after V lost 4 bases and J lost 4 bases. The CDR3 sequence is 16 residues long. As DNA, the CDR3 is TGTGCCAGCAGCAAAGGAGGGGGCCTCCAAGGAAACACCATATATTTT. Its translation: CASSKGGGLQGNTIYF.

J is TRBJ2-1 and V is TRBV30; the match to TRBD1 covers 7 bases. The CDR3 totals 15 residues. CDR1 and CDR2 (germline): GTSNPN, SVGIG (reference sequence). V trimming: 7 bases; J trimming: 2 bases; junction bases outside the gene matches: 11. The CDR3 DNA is TGTGCCTTCCGTTCCCCCCAGGGGGCCTACAATGAGCAGTTCTTC. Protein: CAFRSPQGAYNEQFF. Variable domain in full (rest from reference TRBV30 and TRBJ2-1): SQTIHQWPATLVQPVGSPLSLECTVEGTSNPNLYWYRQAAGRGLQLLFYSVGIGQISSEVPQNLSASRPQDRQFILSSKKLLLSDSGFYLCAFRSPQGAYNEQFFGPGTRLTVL.

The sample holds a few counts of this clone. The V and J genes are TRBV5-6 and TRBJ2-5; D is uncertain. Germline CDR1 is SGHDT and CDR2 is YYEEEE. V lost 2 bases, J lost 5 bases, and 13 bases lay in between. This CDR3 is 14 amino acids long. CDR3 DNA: TGTGCCAGCAGCTTACATAGTCCCGGGGAGACCCAGTACTTC. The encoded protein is CASSLHSPGETQYF.

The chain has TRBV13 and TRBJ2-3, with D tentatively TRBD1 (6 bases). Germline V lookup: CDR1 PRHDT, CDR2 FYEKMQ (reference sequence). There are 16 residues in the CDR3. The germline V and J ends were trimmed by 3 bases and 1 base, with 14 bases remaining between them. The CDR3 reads CASSLFLGAGTDTQYF. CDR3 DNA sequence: TGTGCCAGCAGCTTGTTTCTGGGGGCCGGCACAGATACGCAGTATTTT.